This TCR beta chain comes out of a study of regulatory T cells. General study results and limits: Hydrophobic residues at CDR3 positions 6 and 7 were enriched in conventional CD4+ T cells of CD3G-deficient patients. Patient repertoires had restricted TRB V-J pairs and skewed V and J usage, most in Tregs.

The germline V and J ends were trimmed by 0 bases and 4 bases, with 5 bases remaining between them. Germline lookup yields CDR1 SGHRS and CDR2 YFSETQ. This CDR3 has 13 residues. All CD3G-deficient patients showed autoimmunity, more severe in two. Patients, 2 to 39 years old, had expanded memory T-cell proportions. CD4+ cells were sorted into CD25-high CD127-low regulatory cells and CD25-low CD127-high conventional cells. The PCR used 52 TRBV and 13 TRBJ primers. Only in-frame clones appear in the TCRdb table, and some are missing; sequencing was by immunoSEQ multiplex PCR. The table has under 30,000 clones, nearly 90% seen once; the top ten hold 1.3%. As regards this clone: Its antigen is currently unknown. The sample carries other DNA sequences with the same CDR3.

The chain employs TRBV5-1 and TRBJ2-1, with unresolved D. The sequence derives from a child aged 5-17 years with CD3G deficiency. The material sequenced was conventional CD4+ T cells sorted from blood. The CDR3 region is CASSLGGYNEQFF. Here the CDR3 DNA reads TGCGCCAGCAGCTTGGGTGGGTACAATGAGCAGTTCTTC. Together with reference TRBV5-1 and TRBJ2-1, the CDR3 gives the full variable domain: KAGVTQTPRYLIKTRGQQVTLSCSPISGHRSVSWYQQTPGQGLQFLFEYFSETQRNKGNFPGRFSGRQFSNSRSEMNVSTLELGDSALYLCASSLGGYNEQFFGPGTRLTVL.